Given below is one TCR beta chain in context. The target antigen is unknown. This CDR3 has 16 amino acids. Germline assignment: CDR1 SGHDT and CDR2 YYEEEE. Trimming removed 1 base from V and 2 bases from J; junction bases left unmatched: 4. These donors were members of the 120-subject validation cohort, a group separate from the roughly 670-subject first cohort. Measured with immunoSEQ multiplex PCR; TCRdb has only the in-frame clones, and not every one. The table has some 100,000 clones, about 82% seen once; the top ten hold around 5.1%. The sample originates from a study of cytomegalovirus exposure and HLA in healthy donors. Notes on the study in general: Cytomegalovirus-associated TCR beta chains were listed, numbering some 180.

This chain links TRBV5-6 with TRBJ1-1, with 11 bases fitting TRBD1. The specimen sequenced was PBMCs. The sequence was obtained from a man younger than 30 in good health and CMV-seronegative. The CDR3, as DNA: TGTGCCAGCAGCTTGCCCCGGACAGGGGGCAACACTGAAGCTTTCTTT. This sequence encodes CASSLPRTGGNTEAFF. Supplemented by reference TRBV5-6 and TRBJ1-1, the full variable domain reads DAGVTQSPTHLIKTRGQQVTLRCSPKSGHDTVSWYQQALGQGPQFIFQYYEEEERQRGNFPDRFSGHQFPNYSSELNVNALLLGDSALYLCASSLPRTGGNTEAFFGQGTRLTVV.